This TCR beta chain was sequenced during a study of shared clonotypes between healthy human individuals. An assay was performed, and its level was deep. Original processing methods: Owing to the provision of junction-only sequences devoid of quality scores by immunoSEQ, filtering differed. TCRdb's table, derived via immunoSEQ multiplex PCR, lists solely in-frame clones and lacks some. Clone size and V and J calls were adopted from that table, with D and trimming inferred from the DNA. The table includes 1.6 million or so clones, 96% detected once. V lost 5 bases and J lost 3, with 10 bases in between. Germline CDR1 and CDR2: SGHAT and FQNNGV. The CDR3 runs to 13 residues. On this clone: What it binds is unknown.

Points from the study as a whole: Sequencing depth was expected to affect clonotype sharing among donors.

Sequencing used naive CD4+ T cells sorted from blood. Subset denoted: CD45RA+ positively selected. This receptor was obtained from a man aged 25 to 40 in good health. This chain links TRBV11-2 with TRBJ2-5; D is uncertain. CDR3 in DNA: TGTGCCAGCAGCAGGTCAAGGAAAGAGACCCAGTACTTC. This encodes CASSRSRKETQYF.